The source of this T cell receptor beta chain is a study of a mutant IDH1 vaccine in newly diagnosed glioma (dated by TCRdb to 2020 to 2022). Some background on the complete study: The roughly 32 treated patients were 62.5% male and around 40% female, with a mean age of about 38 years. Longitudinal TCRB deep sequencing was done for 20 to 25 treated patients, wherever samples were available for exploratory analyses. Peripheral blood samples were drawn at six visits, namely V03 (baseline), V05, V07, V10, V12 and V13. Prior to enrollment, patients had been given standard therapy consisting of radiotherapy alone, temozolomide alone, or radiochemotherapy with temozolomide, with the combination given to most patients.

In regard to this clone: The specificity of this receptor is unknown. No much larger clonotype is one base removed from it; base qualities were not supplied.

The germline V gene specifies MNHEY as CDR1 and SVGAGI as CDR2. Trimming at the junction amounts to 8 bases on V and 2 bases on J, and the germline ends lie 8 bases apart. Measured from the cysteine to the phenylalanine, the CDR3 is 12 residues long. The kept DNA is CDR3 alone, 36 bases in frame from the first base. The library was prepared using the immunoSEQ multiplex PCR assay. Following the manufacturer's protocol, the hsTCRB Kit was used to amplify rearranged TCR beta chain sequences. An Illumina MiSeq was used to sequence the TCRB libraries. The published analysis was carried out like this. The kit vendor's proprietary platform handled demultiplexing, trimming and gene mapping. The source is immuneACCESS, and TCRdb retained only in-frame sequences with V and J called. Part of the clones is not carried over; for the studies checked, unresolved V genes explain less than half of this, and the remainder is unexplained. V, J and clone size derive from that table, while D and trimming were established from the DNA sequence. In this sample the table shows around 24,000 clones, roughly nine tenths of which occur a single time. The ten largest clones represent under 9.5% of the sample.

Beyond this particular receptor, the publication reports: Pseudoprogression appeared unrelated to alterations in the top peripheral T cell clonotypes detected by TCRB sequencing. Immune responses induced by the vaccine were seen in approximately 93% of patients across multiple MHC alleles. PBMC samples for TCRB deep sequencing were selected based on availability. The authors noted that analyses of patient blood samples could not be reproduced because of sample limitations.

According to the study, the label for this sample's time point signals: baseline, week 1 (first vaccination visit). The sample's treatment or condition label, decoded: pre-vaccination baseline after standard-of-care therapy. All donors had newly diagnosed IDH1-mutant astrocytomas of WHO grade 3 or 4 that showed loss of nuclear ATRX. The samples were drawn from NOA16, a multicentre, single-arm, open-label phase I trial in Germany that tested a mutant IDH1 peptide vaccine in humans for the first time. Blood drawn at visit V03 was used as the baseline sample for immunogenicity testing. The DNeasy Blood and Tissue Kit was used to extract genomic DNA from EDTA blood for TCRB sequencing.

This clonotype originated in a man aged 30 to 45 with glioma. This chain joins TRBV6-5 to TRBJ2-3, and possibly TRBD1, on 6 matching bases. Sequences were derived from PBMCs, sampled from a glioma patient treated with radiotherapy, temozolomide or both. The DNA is TGTGCCAGCCGGGACACCACAGATACGCAGTATTTT. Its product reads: CASRDTTDTQYF.